The clone carrying this T cell receptor beta chain has a handful of counts. Its antigen is currently unknown. The missing CDR3 end, 3 residues past where the read stops, is filled in from the germline J gene. Some clones are missing from TCRdb's copy, which holds only in-frame ones; the method was immunoSEQ multiplex PCR. The sample shows over 30,000 clones, no singletons; the ten largest hold 5.5% to 7%. This specimen comes from a study of T cell clonality in common variable immunodeficiency. Study-wide findings and caveats: Fewer deletions and N-nucleotide insertions were reportedly seen in common variable immunodeficiency TCR beta sequences.

CDR1 and CDR2 (germline): GTSNPN, SVGIG (reference sequence). The CDR3 consists of 14 residues. V shed 2 bases and J shed 6 bases, with 17 bases lying between them. Reduced serum IgG, IgA and/or IgM plus specific antibody deficiency defined CVID. Donors gave roughly 5 to 8.5 ml heparinized peripheral whole blood. The clonotype was recovered from a human donor with common variable immunodeficiency. The V gene is TRBV30, the J gene TRBJ2-7; D perhaps matches TRBD1 (6 bases). Sequenced material: peripheral blood mononuclear cells. The CDR3 bases that were read are TGTGCCTGGAGTCTTACAGGGCGTCCCGGCGAG. This encodes CAWSLTGRPGE. The full CDR3 reads CAWSLTGRPGEQYF. Full variable domain (remainder filled in from reference TRBV30 and TRBJ2-7): SQTIHQWPATLVQPVGSPLSLECTVEGTSNPNLYWYRQAAGRGLQLLFYSVGIGQISSEVPQNLSASRPQDRQFILSSKKLLLSDSGFYLCAWSLTGRPGEQYFGPGTRLTVT.